The entry below gives a single T cell receptor (beta chain) sequence along with its context. The CDR3 has 19 residues. Germline CDR1 is LGHNA and CDR2 is YNFKEQ. V shed 1 base, J shed 1 base, and the junction held 9 bases outside the gene matches. Clones were read by immunoSEQ multiplex PCR, and TCRdb kept only the in-frame ones, dropping some. The sample includes approximately 77,000 clones, around 88% of them seen just once. The data were obtained in a study of blood T cell repertoires in COVID-19. About the research overall: In each case, the material was cDNA or gDNA derived from T cells, B-cell-depleted T cells, or PBMCs.

This chain links TRBV4-2 with TRBJ2-7; 14 bases agree with TRBD2. This receptor was obtained from a woman older than 75 with acute or convalescent COVID-19. Material: peripheral blood. The CDR3 region has the DNA TGTGCCAGCAGCCAAGGGCGGGGACTAGCGGGGGCGGCATCCTACGAGCAGTACTTC. It codes for CASSQGRGLAGAASYEQYF.